This entry lists 18 T cell receptor beta chains sequenced from one sample in a study of T cells expressing NK-cell markers. TCRdb derives one entry per CDR3 protein from the 5' RACE reads, leaving out DNA. Listed are a few hundred thousand distinct CDR3 sequences; approximately 3.6% falls within the top ten. Sequencing was carried out using blood T cells: a sorted CD56 or NKG2C T cell subset, CD4+ or CD8+ T cells, or bulk PBMC T cells (not recorded which). These TCRs come from a man between 18 and 29 years old in good health.

This rearrangement joins TRBV4-3 to TRBJ1-4; no DNA is available, so the TRBD1 call from TCRdb remains unchecked. CDR1 and CDR2 (germline): LGHNA, YSLEER. There are 15 residues in the CDR3. The CDR3 sequence: CASSQEPGPDEKLFF.

The V call is TRBV3-1, the J call TRBJ1-2. From germline, CDR1 is LGHDT and CDR2 YNNKEL (reference sequence). The CDR3 is 13 amino acids. CDR3 sequence: CASSQEGYGGYTF.

J is TRBJ1-5 and V is TRBV6-1; TCRdb selects TRBD1, and the lack of DNA leaves this call unchecked. Germline CDR1 is MNHNS and CDR2 is SASEGT. The CDR3 runs 14 residues. The CDR3 region is CASGGTASNQPQHF.

The chain has TRBV30 and TRBJ2-1; checking the TCRdb D call of TRBD1 is not possible without DNA. The CDR3 runs 16 residues. From germline, CDR1 is GTSNPN and CDR2 SVGIG (reference sequence). CDR3 loop: CAWRERPGLGVYEQFF.

V usage is TRBV12-3 or TRBV12-4 and J usage is TRBJ1-5; absent DNA, TCRdb's TRBD1 call cannot be checked. This CDR3 comprises 17 residues. CDR3 amino acids: CASSPSQGNNGNQPQHF.

V usage is TRBV10-3 and J usage is TRBJ2-5; TCRdb picks TRBD1, but there is no DNA to check that call. The CDR3 runs 15 residues. Germline V gene sequence: CDR1 ENHRY, CDR2 SYGVKD. CDR3 sequence: CAISESGGDAETQYF.

The chain couples TRBV5-1 to TRBJ2-2; the TRBD2 assignment by TCRdb is unverifiable without DNA. CDR3 length equals 14 residues. Germline V gene sequence: CDR1 SGHRS, CDR2 YFSETQ. CDR3 sequence reads: CASLLAGLPGELFF. Based on the CDR3 plus reference TRBV5-1 and TRBJ2-2, the full variable domain is KAGVTQTPRYLIKTRGQQVTLSCSPISGHRSVSWYQQTPGQGLQFLFEYFSETQRNKGNFPGRFSGRQFSNSRSEMNVSTLELGDSALYLCASLLAGLPGELFFGEGSRLTVL.

The chain links TRBV30 to TRBJ2-7; lacking DNA, the TRBD1 call made by TCRdb goes unchecked. Germline V CDR1 and CDR2: GTSNPN, SVGIG (reference sequence). This CDR3 comprises 12 residues. CDR3 sequence: CAFGRGTYEQYF.

The rearrangement joins TRBV14 to TRBJ2-2; TCRdb's D call of TRBD1 is untestable without DNA. CDR1 and CDR2 from the germline V gene are SGHDN and FVKESK. The CDR3 is made up of 13 amino acids. CDR3 protein: CASTQQGTGELFF. Using reference TRBV14 and TRBJ2-2 for the parts outside the CDR3, the full variable domain is EAGVTQFPSHSVIEKGQTVTLRCDPISGHDNLYWYRRVMGKEIKFLLHFVKESKQDESGMPNNRFLAERTGGTYSTLKVQPAELEDSGVYFCASTQQGTGELFFGEGSRLTVL.

The chain recombines TRBV6-2 or TRBV6-3 with TRBJ2-7; TCRdb indicates TRBD1, and absent DNA this call remains unverified. CDR1 is MNHEY and CDR2 is SVGEGT in the germline V gene. The CDR3 is 14 residues long. CDR3 in amino acids: CASGWHRPPDEQYF.

J is TRBJ1-1 and V is TRBV7-2. The CDR3 is 16 amino acids. Germline V gene sequence: CDR1 SGHTA, CDR2 FQGNSA. The CDR3 is CASSLAVAAKNTEAFF. Filled out from reference TRBV7-2 and TRBJ1-1, the complete variable domain reads GAGVSQSPSNKVTEKGKDVELRCDPISGHTALYWYRQSLGQGLEFLIYFQGNSAPDKSGLPSDRFSAERTGGSVSTLTIQRTQQEDSAVYLCASSLAVAAKNTEAFFGQGTRLTVV.

This clonotype is medium-sized by frequency. This chain connects TRBV27 to TRBJ2-2; TCRdb's assignment of TRBD1 cannot be checked, as there is no DNA. CDR1 and CDR2 (germline): MNHEY, SMNVEV (reference sequence). The CDR3 is 14 residues long. CDR3: CASSLYRGSGELFF.

V usage is TRBV10-1 and J usage is TRBJ2-5. CDR3 length equals 15 residues. Germline CDR1 is WNHNN and CDR2 is SYGVQD (reference sequence). The CDR3 here is CASSFSGSEGETQYF.

This chain connects TRBV5-1 to TRBJ2-7. The CDR3 runs to 15 residues. Looked up from germline, CDR1 is SGHRS and CDR2 is YFSETQ. The CDR3 sequence: CASSLRLDGAYEQYF.

This chain links TRBV2 with TRBJ1-5. In germline, CDR1 is SNHLY, CDR2 FYNNEI. The CDR3 sequence is 13 residues long. CDR3 sequence reads: CAGSTGYDQPQHF.

The V gene is TRBV27, the J gene TRBJ2-1; the TCRdb call, TRBD2, lacks DNA for checking. CDR1 is MNHEY, CDR2 SMNVEV, per germline (reference sequence). The CDR3 is 16 amino acids. The CDR3 is CASTALAGEGYNEQFF.

The chain combines TRBV20-1 with TRBJ2-1; TCRdb designates TRBD1, a call that cannot be tested without DNA. CDR1 and CDR2 (germline): DFQATT, SNEGSKA (reference sequence). The CDR3 is 15 residues long. This CDR3 reads CSARDPDRSAREQFF.

This sequence joins TRBV20-1 and TRBJ2-2; TCRdb lists TRBD2, though no DNA is available to test this call. CDR3 length: 19 residues. CDR1 is DFQATT and CDR2 is SNEGSKA in the germline V gene (reference sequence). CDR3 residues: CSARGTEIAGGPSGGELFF.